Shown below are 28 T cell receptor beta chains from a single sample sequenced in a study of CD8+CD57+ T cells in acquired aplastic anemia. All patients picked for sequencing had shown, by flow cytometry, an expansion of CD8+CD57+ cells. Profiles of TCR beta VDJ and CDR3 were generated from a genomic DNA template. TCRdb recomputed calls from the reads with MiXCR, one row per CDR3 protein. This repertoire shows over 250,000 distinct CDR3 sequences, 56% found once; its top ten account for around 1.3%. Specimen: sorted CD4+, CD8+, or CD8+CD57+ T cells (not recorded which) from PBMCs. These receptor sequences come from a human donor with aplastic anemia.

The chain combines TRBV7-9 with TRBJ1-6; possible D gene TRBD1, 6 bases. Deletions cut 1 base from V and 7 bases from J, with 17 bases between. The CDR3 spans 17 residues. Germline CDR1 SEHNR, CDR2 FQNEAQ (reference sequence). For the CDR3, the DNA is TGTGCCAGCAGCTTAGGACTGGGACACGACGTGAATTCACCCCTCCACTTT. It yields the protein CASSLGLGHDVNSPLHF.

This sequence joins TRBV20-1 and TRBJ1-5; 11 bases line up with TRBD1. The CDR3 loop spans 16 amino acids. Germline V gene data show CDR1 as DFQATT and CDR2 as SNEGSKA (reference sequence). The V gene end was trimmed by 3 bases and the J gene end by 7 bases; junction bases not matched to a gene: 11. The chain's CDR3 is CSARTGTGGRGQPQHF. CDR3 nucleotide sequence: TGCAGTGCTAGGACCGGGACAGGGGGGCGAGGACAGCCCCAGCATTTT.

A word on this clonotype: At one of its ends the junction is not consistent with the germline gene, which may arise from a read error. This chain joins TRBV20-1 and TRBJ2-7; 8 positions agree with TRBD2. CDR3 length: 16 residues. Germline CDR1 DFQATT, CDR2 SNEGSKA (reference sequence). CDR3 coding DNA: TGCAGTGCTAGAGGGGTAGCGGGGATAAGCTCCTGCGAGCAGTACTTC. Its translation: CSARGVAGISSCEQYF.

V usage is TRBV11-1 and J usage is TRBJ2-1; 13 bases match TRBD2. Germline values: CDR1 SGHAT, CDR2 FQDESV (reference sequence). The CDR3 covers 17 residues. J was trimmed by 2 bases and V by 0 bases; bases with no gene match: 1. The CDR3 DNA reads as TGTGCCAGCAGCTTAGCACTAGCGGGAGGGACCTACAATGAGCAGTTCTTC. This codes for CASSLALAGGTYNEQFF.

Regarding this clonotype: It is likely a read error, because the conserved phenylalanine at the end of the CDR3 is missing. J is TRBJ2-5 and V is TRBV20-1; 12 nucleotides match TRBD1. V shed 5 bases, J shed 5 bases, and the junction held 9 bases outside the gene matches. The CDR3 has 15 residues. Germline values: CDR1 DFQATT, CDR2 SNEGSKA (reference sequence). The CDR3 DNA reads TGCAGTGCTTCATACCGGGACAGGGGGCAGGAGACCCAGTACGTC. Translated, it gives CSASYRDRGQETQYV.

V and J are TRBV20-1 and TRBJ2-5; 9 positions agree with TRBD1. There are 18 residues in the CDR3. J was trimmed by 2 bases and V by 6 bases; bases with no gene match: 19. The germline V gene has CDR1 DFQATT and CDR2 SNEGSKA (reference sequence). The CDR3 is CSAIVPGQGQGGQETQYF. The DNA of the CDR3 is TGCAGTGCCATCGTCCCGGGACAGGGACAGGGAGGACAAGAGACCCAGTACTTC.

V is TRBV7-2 and J is TRBJ2-7; 13 bases map to TRBD2. Germline values: CDR1 SGHTA, CDR2 FQGNSA. The junction had 4 bases not matched to a gene; V was cut back by 1 base and J by 4 bases. The CDR3 runs 16 residues. CDR3 in DNA: TGTGCCAGCAGCTTAGTGGGACTAGCGGGAAATTACGAGCAGTACTTC. Translation gives CASSLVGLAGNYEQYF.

In this sample, this clonotype turned up many times. The rearrangement links TRBV20-1 to TRBJ2-1; the D call may be TRBD1 or TRBD2 (7 bases each). Germline V gene data show CDR1 as DFQATT and CDR2 as SNEGSKA (reference sequence). The CDR3 covers 14 residues. The V end lost 5 bases, the J end lost 5 bases, and 16 bases lay between the germline ends. CDR3 coding DNA: TGCAGTGCTCAAGACAGGGAGGGCCACAATGAGCAGTTCTTC. It yields the protein CSAQDREGHNEQFF.

This chain joins TRBV5-1 and TRBJ2-6; a weak D match, TRBD1 (6 bases). The CDR3 has 17 amino acids. Deletions cut 4 bases from V and 0 bases from J, with 14 bases between. The germline gives CDR1 SGHRS, CDR2 YFSETQ. The CDR3 protein is CASSIQGVTSGANVLTF. CDR3 DNA: TGCGCCAGCAGCATACAGGGAGTTACCTCTGGGGCCAACGTCCTGACTTTC.

This clonotype was counted a few times. DNA for the CDR3: TGTGCCAGCAGCCCACGAGGGGAGACCCAGTACTTC. The encoded protein is CASSPRGETQYF. The chain has TRBV7-2 and TRBJ2-5, with D perhaps TRBD2 (5 bases). The CDR3 totals 12 residues. CDR1 is SGHTA, CDR2 FQGNSA, per germline. The V gene lost 5 bases and the J gene lost 5 bases, with 9 bases spanning the gap.

V usage is TRBV15 and J usage is TRBJ1-1; TRBD1 aligns across 9 bases. This CDR3 is 13 amino acids long. Trimming at V came to 0 bases and at J to 11 bases, leaving 4 bases not matched to a gene. Germline V gene lookup returns CDR1 LNHNV and CDR2 YYDKDF (reference sequence). The CDR3 loop reads CATSREWDRDAFF. CDR3 DNA: TGTGCCACCAGCAGAGAGTGGGACAGGGACGCTTTCTTT.

This clonotype has ten or more counts. This rearrangement joins TRBV7-7 to TRBJ2-2; D perhaps matches TRBD1 (6 bases). The CDR3 runs to 14 residues. The germline V gene encodes CDR1 SSHAT and CDR2 FNYEAQ (reference sequence). Trimming removed 1 base from V and 5 bases from J, with 8 bases in between. The CDR3: CASSLETGTGELFF. CDR3 coding DNA: TGTGCCAGCAGCTTAGAAACAGGGACCGGGGAGCTGTTTTTT.

This chain connects TRBV7-9 to TRBJ2-7, with D possibly TRBD2 on 7 matching bases. CDR3 length: 17 amino acids. Looked up from germline, CDR1 is SEHNR and CDR2 is FQNEAQ (reference sequence). V was cut by 5 bases and J by 6 bases, with 26 bases left in between. The chain's CDR3 is CASSKGGVVLAPIEQYF. CDR3 DNA sequence: TGTGCCAGCAGCAAAGGGGGGGTAGTTCTAGCCCCGATCGAGCAGTACTTC.

This clonotype was counted many times. The V gene is TRBV19, the J gene TRBJ2-7, with 8 bases fitting TRBD2. Unmatched junction bases numbered 11, after V lost 1 base and J lost 3 bases. From germline, CDR1 is LNHDA and CDR2 SQIVND (reference sequence). The CDR3 length is 17 residues. The CDR3 sequence is CASSIASAGVEYYEQYF. Here the CDR3 DNA reads TGTGCCAGTAGTATAGCGTCAGCGGGAGTCGAGTACTACGAGCAGTACTTC.

Notes on this clonotype: An end of the junction does not agree with germline; a read error may underlie this. The V call is TRBV2, the J call TRBJ2-5; TRBD1 is a possible D gene (5 bases). Germline V gene data show CDR1 as SNHLY and CDR2 as FYNNEI. This CDR3 region has 12 residues. CDR3 sequence: CARRVGQETQYF. For the CDR3, the DNA is TGTGCCCGCAGGGTGGGCCAAGAGACCCAGTACTTC.

This rearrangement joins TRBV5-1 to TRBJ1-5; a weak D match, TRBD1 (5 bases). There are 16 residues in the CDR3. V was trimmed by 0 bases and J by 7 bases, leaving 17 bases between them. CDR1 is SGHRS and CDR2 is YFSETQ in the germline V gene. The CDR3 nucleotides read TGCGCCAGCAGCTTGGAGGGCTTAGGGGCGGCCCAGCCCCAGCATTTT. Its protein is CASSLEGLGAAQPQHF.

Regarding this clonotype: A read error is possible here, since a much larger clone lies one base away. The chain links TRBV5-1 to TRBJ2-4; 7 bases line up with TRBD1. The CDR3 has 18 residues. V lost 9 bases to trimming and J lost 7 bases; unmatched junction nucleotides: 25. Germline V lookup: CDR1 SGHRS, CDR2 YFSETQ. CDR3 sequence reads: CANTLDRAGTFGVNIQYF. The CDR3 region has the DNA TGCGCCAACACCCTAGACAGGGCCGGCACCTTCGGGGTTAACATTCAGTACTTC.

The rearrangement links TRBV15 to TRBJ2-5; no definite D call. CDR3 length: 13 amino acids. Looked up from germline, CDR1 is LNHNV and CDR2 is YYDKDF (reference sequence). V was shortened by 2 bases and J by 5 bases, with 9 bases between the two germline ends. CDR3 coding DNA: TGTGCCACCAGCAGAACTACGGGCGAGACCCAGTACTTC. The encoded protein is CATSRTTGETQYF.

Concerning this clonotype: One junction end does not reproduce the germline sequence, and a read error may be involved. The CDR3 loop reads CASTNLGGGYTF. In DNA form, the CDR3 reads TGTGCCAGCACCAATCTGGGCGGGGGCTACACTTTC. V and J are TRBV6-5 and TRBJ1-2; TRBD1 is a possible D gene (6 bases). This CDR3 spans 12 amino acids. Germline values: CDR1 MNHEY, CDR2 SVGAGI.

V and J are TRBV19 and TRBJ2-7; 8 bases match TRBD1. V lost 10 bases and J lost 3; bases outside the gene matches: 11. The CDR3 extends over 14 amino acids. Germline lookup yields CDR1 LNHDA and CDR2 SQIVND (reference sequence). The CDR3 is CATTPGQAVYEQYF. The CDR3 DNA reads as TGTGCCACTACTCCGGGACAGGCAGTCTACGAGCAGTACTTC. The full variable domain, completed using reference TRBV19 and TRBJ2-7, is DGGITQSPKYLFRKEGQNVTLSCEQNLNHDAMYWYRQDPGQGLRLIYYSQIVNDFQKGDIAEGYSVSREKKESFPLTVTSAQKNPTAFYLCATTPGQAVYEQYFGPGTRLTVT.

In this sample, this clonotype turned up many times. The chain is built from TRBV5-1 and TRBJ1-4; maybe TRBD1 (5 bases). The germline V gene has CDR1 SGHRS and CDR2 YFSETQ. This CDR3 is 15 amino acids long. Between the trimmed V and J ends, which lost 5 bases and 4 bases, there was a span of 15 bases. CDR3 protein: CASREGTQSNEKLFF. CDR3 nucleotide sequence: TGCGCCAGCAGGGAAGGGACCCAAAGTAATGAAAAACTGTTTTTT.

This clonotype was counted a few times. Given a much more abundant clone one base away, this may be a read error. This chain joins TRBV12-3 or TRBV12-4 and TRBJ1-4; no clear D gene. The CDR3 is 15 residues long. The CDR3 nucleotides read TGTGCCAGCAGTTTAGGCCACCAGCTGGGTGAAAGACTGTTTTTT. Amino acids: CASSLGHQLGERLFF.

The CDR3 is CAIRTGTAGTDTQYF. The CDR3 coding sequence is TGTGCCATCAGGACGGGGACCGCGGGGACAGATACGCAGTATTTT. The chain employs TRBV10-3 and TRBJ2-3; D is possibly TRBD2 (6 bases). This CDR3 is built from 15 residues. Germline CDR1 reads ENHRY; CDR2 reads SYGVKD. The germline V and J ends were trimmed by 6 bases and 3 bases, with 16 bases remaining between them.

The gene calls are TRBV20-1 and TRBJ2-7; 9 nucleotides line up with TRBD1. The CDR3 consists of 13 residues. After removal of 6 bases from V and 4 bases from J, the junction contained 7 bases not matched to a gene. Germline V gene data show CDR1 as DFQATT and CDR2 as SNEGSKA (reference sequence). CDR3 amino acids: CSATGTGFYEQYF. Here the CDR3 DNA reads TGCAGTGCCACCGGGACAGGGTTTTACGAGCAGTACTTC.

Details on this clonotype: A much larger clone differs by one base, so this may be a read error. This chain uses TRBV18 with TRBJ2-7; D perhaps matches TRBD2 (6 bases). Germline-derived CDR1 and CDR2 are KGHSH and LQKENI. V dropped 1 base and J dropped 6 bases, with 13 bases sitting between them. The CDR3 spans 14 residues. The CDR3 sequence is CASSPLVGGAEQYF. CDR3 nucleotides: TGTGCCAGCTCACCACTAGTCGGAGGGGCCGAGCAGTACTTC.

There are a few counts of this clonotype. The chain couples TRBV7-8 to TRBJ2-7; D gene unclear. Germline V gene data show CDR1 as SGHVS and CDR2 as FQNEAQ. Trimming left V 5 bases short and J 7 bases short, with 9 bases between. This CDR3 comprises 11 residues. CDR3 protein: CASSLQREQYF. The CDR3 DNA sequence: TGTGCCAGCAGCCTACAGAGGGAGCAGTACTTC. The whole variable domain, filled in from reference TRBV7-8 and TRBJ2-7, reads GAGVSQSPRYKVAKRGQDVALRCDPISGHVSLFWYQQALGQGPEFLTYFQNEAQLDKSGLPSDRFFAERPEGSVSTLKIQRTQQEDSAVYLCASSLQREQYFGPGTRLTVT.

Concerning this clonotype itself: At one boundary the junction diverges from the germline segment, which might be a read error. V gene TRBV10-3 combines with J gene TRBJ1-1; no reliable D call. CDR3 length: 15 amino acids. CDR1 is ENHRY and CDR2 is SYGVKD in the germline V gene. The DNA of the CDR3 is TGTGCCATAAGTGATGTGGGAGCCCTGAACCCTGAAGCTTTCTTT. As protein: CAISDVGALNPEAFF.

This chain joins TRBV15 and TRBJ2-7; perhaps TRBD2 as D (6 bases). V dropped 11 bases and J dropped 5 bases, with 19 bases sitting between them. CDR1 is LNHNV and CDR2 is YYDKDF in the germline V gene (reference sequence). The CDR3 runs to 13 residues. The CDR3 sequence: CAAESLASHEQYF. CDR3 nucleotide sequence: TGTGCCGCCGAGTCCCTAGCGAGCCACGAGCAGTACTTC.